These 14 T cell receptor beta chains came from one sample sequenced in a study of T cell responses to AZD1222 COVID-19 vaccine. Some clones are missing from TCRdb's copy, which holds only in-frame ones; the method was immunoSEQ multiplex PCR. The sample carries about 140,000 clones, 90% to 95% recorded once. Sequencing used peripheral blood, obtained after recovery from COVID-19. The receptors derive from an adult who had recovered from COVID-19.

The chain recombines TRBV28 with TRBJ2-1, with D unresolved. The V end lost 7 bases, the J end lost 1 base, and 11 bases lay between the germline ends. The CDR3 is 14 amino acids. Germline loops: CDR1 MDHEN, CDR2 SYDVKM. The CDR3 spells CASTPPVSYNEQFF. CDR3 sequence (DNA): TGTGCCAGCACCCCCCCGGTATCCTACAATGAGCAGTTCTTC.

This rearrangement joins TRBV7-9 to TRBJ2-7; maybe TRBD2 (5 bases). V was trimmed by 8 bases and J by 1 base, leaving 9 bases between them. There are 12 residues in the CDR3. CDR1 is SEHNR, CDR2 FQNEAQ, per germline (reference sequence). The CDR3 protein is CASGRESYEQYF. The CDR3 coding sequence is TGTGCCAGCGGCCGGGAATCCTACGAGCAGTACTTC.

J is TRBJ1-2 and V is TRBV28, with TRBD1 matching 8 bases. CDR1 MDHEN and CDR2 SYDVKM come from the germline V gene. Germline trimming cut 4 bases from V and 3 bases from J; bases unmatched to any gene: 7. The CDR3 totals 15 residues. The CDR3 loop is CASSSETGGHYGYTF. DNA for the CDR3: TGTGCCAGCAGTTCTGAAACAGGGGGTCACTATGGCTACACCTTC.

This clone showed up just once. The CDR3 nucleotides are TGCGCCAGCAGCTTGGCGTTCTTGAACGAGCAGTACTTC. Translation gives CASSLAFLNEQYF. The chain links TRBV5-1 to TRBJ2-7; the D is unclear. V lost 0 bases and J 5 bases, leaving 9 bases between the germline ends. Germline V gene data show CDR1 as SGHRS and CDR2 as YFSETQ. This CDR3 has 13 amino acids.

The genes are TRBV29-1 and TRBJ1-4; maybe TRBD1 (6 bases). CDR3 length: 13 residues. V lost 4 bases and J 7 bases, leaving 13 bases between the germline ends. Per the germline V gene, CDR1 is SQVTM and CDR2 is ANQGSEA. As DNA, the CDR3 is TGCAGCGTTGTCCAAAGGGGGAGTGAAAAACTGTTTTTT. This translates into CSVVQRGSEKLFF.

The J gene is TRBJ2-7, the V gene TRBV7-9; D not resolved. Germline values: CDR1 SEHNR, CDR2 FQNEAQ (reference sequence). This CDR3 is 14 amino acids long. Trimming removed 8 bases at V and 4 bases at J, with 18 bases between. Here the CDR3 reads CASGLGQSSYEQYF. The CDR3 DNA sequence: TGTGCCAGCGGGCTGGGTCAGTCCTCTTACGAGCAGTACTTC. The variable domain in full, completed from reference TRBV7-9 and TRBJ2-7, reads DTGVSQNPRHKITKRGQNVTFRCDPISEHNRLYWYRQTLGQGPEFLTYFQNEAQLEKSRLLSDRFSAERPKGSFSTLEIQRTEQGDSAMYLCASGLGQSSYEQYFGPGTRLTVT.

This clone was picked up one time. The rearrangement uses TRBV9 and TRBJ2-1; D is undetermined. Germline CDR1 is SGDLS and CDR2 is YYNGEE. The CDR3 loop spans 10 amino acids. V lost 7 bases and J 9 bases, leaving 8 bases between the germline ends. The CDR3 nucleotides read TGTGCCAGCGGCGGTCGTGAGCAGTTCTTC. It specifies CASGGREQFF.

The gene calls are TRBV11-2 and TRBJ1-1; D is uncertain. V dropped 1 base and J dropped 0 bases, with 12 bases sitting between them. CDR3 length: 16 residues. In germline, CDR1 is SGHAT, CDR2 FQNNGV. CDR3 sequence reads: CASSLGFGELNTEAFF. The CDR3 DNA reads as TGTGCCAGCAGCTTAGGGTTTGGGGAACTGAACACTGAAGCTTTCTTT.

The chain combines TRBV19 with TRBJ2-2; no definite D call. Trimming removed 8 bases from V and 3 bases from J, with 7 bases in between. Looked up from germline, CDR1 is LNHDA and CDR2 is SQIVND (reference sequence). The CDR3 loop spans 12 amino acids. CDR3 amino acids: CASSGYTGELFF. DNA for the CDR3: TGTGCCAGTTCCGGTTACACCGGGGAGCTGTTTTTT.

The chain links TRBV19 to TRBJ2-7; the D gene is possibly TRBD1 (5 bases). The CDR3 is 12 amino acids. V lost 10 bases to trimming and J lost 3 bases, with 13 bases between them. Looked up from germline, CDR1 is LNHDA and CDR2 is SQIVND (reference sequence). The CDR3 nucleotides are TGTGCCACCCAGGGTGGGCTCTACGAGCAGTACTTC. Its protein is CATQGGLYEQYF.

CDR3 DNA sequence: TGTGCCAGTAGTACCCCGGGGATTAATGAAAAACTGTTTTTT. Amino acid sequence: CASSTPGINEKLFF. The genes are TRBV19 and TRBJ1-4; D ambiguous. V lost 4 bases, J lost 4 bases, and 10 bases lay in between. The CDR3 loop spans 14 amino acids. The germline V gene has CDR1 LNHDA and CDR2 SQIVND (reference sequence).

The CDR3, as DNA: TGTGCCAGCAGTCCCGTCCGTGATCAGCCCCAGCATTTT. Translation gives CASSPVRDQPQHF. This chain joins TRBV28 and TRBJ1-5; no firm D call. CDR3 length: 13 residues. V was shortened by 5 bases and J by 5 bases, with 10 bases between the two germline ends. The germline V gene has CDR1 MDHEN and CDR2 SYDVKM.

This clone was counted between two and nine times. The chain has TRBV28 and TRBJ2-1, with unresolved D. The CDR3 has 14 amino acids. Germline V gene data show CDR1 as MDHEN and CDR2 as SYDVKM. Trimming removed 5 bases from V and 3 bases from J, with 11 bases in between. CDR3 nucleotides: TGTGCCAGCAGTCGCAGAGCGTACTACAATGAGCAGTTCTTC. It is translated as CASSRRAYYNEQFF.

This chain connects TRBV7-2 to TRBJ1-1; the match to TRBD1 covers 8 bases. Trimming cost V 5 bases and J 10 bases; bases outside gene matches: 12. The CDR3 is 14 residues long. Germline assignment: CDR1 SGHTA and CDR2 FQGNSA. The CDR3 nucleotides are TGTGCCAGCAGCCAAGGACAGGGCACTTCTGGAGCTTTCTTT. Protein sequence: CASSQGQGTSGAFF.